A selection of T cell receptor beta chains follows, all from one sample in a study of T-cell reconstitution after alpha-beta-depleted transplantation in children. TCRdb called the PCR reads again in MiXCR, with one record for every CDR3 protein. The sample gives fewer than 550,000 distinct CDR3 sequences, around 10% of which show up once; 12% to 15% is in the top ten. The sample consisted of PBMCs, mostly from graft donor cells, taken 180 days after TCRalphabeta/CD19-depleted stem cell transplant. The receptor set was obtained from a female patient aged 2 to 10 who had a stem cell transplant for aplastic anemia, so the T cells may come from the graft donor. The CDR3 runs from the conserved cysteine through the conserved F or W. Fields, in order: J gene, D gene, V gene, CDR3 length, CDR3 protein. A D gene is named only where the DNA matches it firmly.

>TRBJ1-4|.|TRBV5-5|14
CASSFRGGNEKLFF
>TRBJ2-2|TRBD2|TRBV20-1|16
CSASGTSGANTGELFF
>TRBJ2-5|.|TRBV20-1|15
CSASPAASSLGTQYF
>TRBJ2-7|.|TRBV15|16
CATSILRAGDSHEQYF
>TRBJ1-1|.|TRBV9|16
CASSVGIYGGNTEAFF
>TRBJ2-3|.|TRBV14|12
CASSPQWDTQYF
>TRBJ1-2|TRBD1|TRBV12-3/TRBV12-4|17
CASSLGDRLGPNYGYTF
>TRBJ1-5|.|TRBV30|13
CAWSVSSNQPQHF
>TRBJ2-6|TRBD1|TRBV28|15
CASATGGSGANVLTF
>TRBJ2-3|.|TRBV7-2|14
CAISLRLGGDTQYF
>TRBJ1-2|.|TRBV5-1|13
CASSLRFPDGYTF
>TRBJ2-1|TRBD1|TRBV7-2|15
CASSLTGVDYNEQFF
>TRBJ2-4|TRBD2|TRBV13|13
CASSPGTSGSQYF
>TRBJ2-5|.|TRBV5-1|13
CASSPNVQETQYF
>TRBJ2-3|TRBD1|TRBV4-2|14
CASSRDSSTDTQYF
>TRBJ1-2|.|TRBV27|17
CASSFGRQPRLGYGYTF
>TRBJ1-2|.|TRBV10-3|13
CAISEWDNYGYTF
>TRBJ2-1|TRBD2|TRBV4-3|15
CASSQDGTSGNEQFF
>TRBJ2-7|TRBD1|TRBV20-1|13
CSADRDRGYEQYF
>TRBJ1-1|.|TRBV27|13
CASSLSPTAEAFF
>TRBJ2-6|.|TRBV12-3/TRBV12-4|13
CASSILGANGLTF
>TRBJ2-2|.|TRBV4-3|18
CASSQGKGGYANTGELFF
>TRBJ1-1|.|TRBV11-2|14
CASTQRFGDTEAFF
>TRBJ2-5|.|TRBV5-1|11
CASSLLGTQYF
>TRBJ2-1|TRBD1|TRBV18|18
CASSPLQGFGHSYNEQFF
>TRBJ2-1|TRBD2|TRBV4-2|17
CASSQVSGGGPDNEQFF
>TRBJ2-1|.|TRBV5-1|16
CASSLDKALSYNDQFF
>TRBJ2-5|TRBD1|TRBV7-4|16
CASSLAPGQGRETQYF
>TRBJ2-1|TRBD1|TRBV27|14
CASRGQGAYNEQFF
>TRBJ2-1|TRBD1|TRBV5-1|20
CASSLRAGTGALSSYNEQFF
>TRBJ1-4|.|TRBV7-2|14
CASSLAGRREKLFF
>TRBJ2-1|TRBD2|TRBV19|16
CASSILQAGVRNEQFF
>TRBJ2-1|.|TRBV7-2|13
CASSLAYDNEQFF
>TRBJ2-7|TRBD2|TRBV4-2|15
CASSQETSGSYEQYF
>TRBJ2-2|TRBD2|TRBV28|17
CASRLAGGPMGTGELFF
>TRBJ2-5|TRBD1|TRBV7-9|17
CASSLPRTRDRRETQYF
>TRBJ2-7|.|TRBV3-1|13
CASSPGIRVEQYF
>TRBJ2-4|.|TRBV12-3/TRBV12-4|13
CASALTGLNIQYF
>TRBJ2-3|.|TRBV18|15
CASSPTAGFADTQYF
>TRBJ2-3|TRBD2|TRBV20-1|21
CSARDVRTSRGGALGPDTQYF
>TRBJ2-3|.|TRBV7-2|14
CASSLRQRPYTQYF
>TRBJ2-7|.|TRBV12-3/TRBV12-4|14
CASSLGSETYEQYF
>TRBJ2-1|.|TRBV10-3|13
CAINGSPSDEQFF
>TRBJ2-5|TRBD2|TRBV11-1|15
CASSWTSGSKETQYF
>TRBJ2-2|.|TRBV6-5|15
CASSYRTPGTGELFF
>TRBJ2-1|.|TRBV29-1|10
CSVVHREQFF
>TRBJ1-3|.|TRBV29-1|13
CSVDEGLGNTIYF